In its sample, the clone carrying this TCR beta chain was seen a few times. Its antigen is as yet unknown. These data are taken from a study of T cells in Graves' hyperthyroidism and ophthalmopathy. General study points: Most thyroid clonotypes with frequency above 0.001 were detected in blood.

PBMCs were derived from roughly 9.6 ml fresh peripheral blood. CDR1 and CDR2 from the germline V gene are SGDLS and YYNGEE. Trimming removed 3 bases at V and 11 bases at J, with 18 bases between. The CDR3 loop spans 14 amino acids. The source material, RNA transcripts, was used to amplify TCR beta CDR3 regions. HTBI primers were the set used in a first-round RT-PCR of the TCR CDR3. TCRdb reprocessed the multiplex PCR reads with MiXCR, giving one entry per CDR3 protein. The sample holds about 600,000 distinct CDR3 sequences, approximately 15% seen once. This receptor was identified in a woman aged 18-29 years with Graves' ophthalmopathy. Material: blood. The gene calls are TRBV9 and TRBJ2-4; tentative D call: TRBD2 (6 bases). The CDR3 DNA reads as TGTGCCAGCAGCGCGACACGGACCACGGGGGTTCAGTACTTC. This encodes CASSATRTTGVQYF.